The 11 T cell receptor beta chains listed next were all sequenced from one sample in a study of blood T cell repertoires in COVID-19. TCRdb's table, derived via immunoSEQ multiplex PCR, lists solely in-frame clones and lacks some. The sample records around 190,000 clones, roughly 77% being singletons. Sequencing was performed on peripheral blood. These receptors came from a man aged 70-80 years with active or convalescent COVID-19.

This clone was found a few times. The chain is built from TRBV19 and TRBJ1-1, with 8 bases aligning to TRBD1. The CDR3 is 16 residues long. The germline gives CDR1 LNHDA, CDR2 SQIVND (reference sequence). With V trimmed by 9 bases and J by 6 bases, 18 bases remained unmatched. CDR3 sequence (DNA): TGTGCCAGCTCTGACGCACACAGGGGGGTAAGCGCTGAAGCTTTCTTT. Translating it yields CASSDAHRGVSAEAFF.

V gene TRBV5-6 combines with J gene TRBJ2-7, with 10 bases that match TRBD1. This CDR3 is 19 amino acids long. Trimming at V came to 4 bases and at J to 2 bases, leaving 18 bases not matched to a gene. Germline assignment: CDR1 SGHDT and CDR2 YYEEEE. The DNA of the CDR3 is TGTGCCAGCAGCCCCGTGAGGGACAGGGGTAGCGGAGGGGCCTACGAGCAGTACTTC. This codes for CASSPVRDRGSGGAYEQYF.

In DNA form, the CDR3 reads TGCAGCGTGCCCGACAGGGCGTACGAGACCCAGTACTTC. It encodes CSVPDRAYETQYF. This chain joins TRBV29-1 and TRBJ2-5; 7 nucleotides match TRBD1. Trimming cost V 6 bases and J 5 bases; bases outside gene matches: 9. Germline CDR1 SQVTM, CDR2 ANQGSEA. The CDR3 length is 13 residues. Variable domain in full (rest from reference TRBV29-1 and TRBJ2-5): SAVISQKPSRDICQRGTSLTIQCQVDSQVTMMFWYRQQPGQSLTLIATANQGSEATYESGFVIDKFPISRPNLTFSTLTVSNMSPEDSSIYLCSVPDRAYETQYFGPGTRLLVL.

The chain uses TRBV6-5 and TRBJ2-1; possible D gene TRBD2, 5 bases. Between the trimmed V and J ends, which lost 6 bases and 5 bases, there was a span of 14 bases. The germline V gene encodes CDR1 MNHEY and CDR2 SVGAGI. The CDR3 has 14 amino acids. This CDR3 reads CASSLPTGNNEQFF. The CDR3 coding sequence is TGTGCCAGCAGCCTACCAACGGGGAACAATGAGCAGTTCTTC.

The V and J genes are TRBV10-1 and TRBJ2-1; D is possibly TRBD1 (6 bases). Trimming cost V 6 bases and J 8 bases, with 17 bases left between them. The germline V gene has CDR1 WNHNN and CDR2 SYGVQD (reference sequence). The CDR3 is made up of 14 amino acids. For the CDR3, the DNA is TGCGCCAGCAGCGTAGGACAGCTTAGGGATGAGCAGTTCTTC. It is translated as CASSVGQLRDEQFF.

The V gene is TRBV10-2, the J gene TRBJ2-7; 12 nucleotides align to TRBD1. This CDR3 region has 14 residues. From germline, CDR1 is WSHSY and CDR2 SAAADI. The V and J ends lost 6 bases and 7 bases, in that order; junction bases with no gene match: 7. CDR3 sequence reads: CASSTGDRGLEQYF. The CDR3 DNA follows: TGCGCCAGCAGCACCGGGGACAGGGGGCTTGAGCAGTACTTC.

In DNA, the CDR3 is TGCGCCAGCGCGGTGGCGGCTAGCACAGATACGCAGTATTTT. It specifies CASAVAASTDTQYF. V and J are TRBV5-1 and TRBJ2-3; D is uncertain. The CDR3 totals 14 residues. Germline values: CDR1 SGHRS, CDR2 YFSETQ. Trimming removed 7 bases from V and 0 bases from J, with 12 bases in between.

The chain has TRBV5-1 and TRBJ1-1; D might be TRBD1 (5 bases). The V gene lost 1 base and the J gene lost 1 base, with 14 bases spanning the gap. CDR3 size: 16 residues. Germline values: CDR1 SGHRS, CDR2 YFSETQ. CDR3 nucleotides: TGCGCCAGCAGCTTGATGGACACGACCCAGAACACTGAAGCTTTCTTT. Protein sequence: CASSLMDTTQNTEAFF.

The gene calls are TRBV2 and TRBJ2-7, with D perhaps TRBD1 (5 bases). CDR1 is SNHLY, CDR2 FYNNEI, per germline. The CDR3 runs 13 residues. V shed 0 bases and J shed 7 bases, with 10 bases lying between them. DNA for the CDR3: TGTGCCAGCAGTGAAGCCCGAGACAGTGAGCAGTACTTC. It specifies CASSEARDSEQYF.

This chain uses TRBV2 with TRBJ1-6; D is uncertain. V dropped 6 bases and J dropped 7 bases, with 19 bases sitting between them. Germline V gene lookup returns CDR1 SNHLY and CDR2 FYNNEI. The CDR3 has 16 residues. CDR3 DNA: TGTGCCAGCAGCGTCGCGGGGTTCGCGGGGAATTCACCCCTCCACTTT. Protein sequence: CASSVAGFAGNSPLHF.

The table lists this clone with a few counts. The rearrangement links TRBV27 to TRBJ2-3; 11 bases are shared with TRBD1. Germline V lookup: CDR1 MNHEY, CDR2 SMNVEV (reference sequence). V lost 6 bases and J lost 9; bases outside the gene matches: 11. CDR3 length: 15 residues. CDR3 loop: CASSPGTGGAPTQYF. The CDR3 bases are TGTGCCAGCAGCCCTGGGACAGGGGGAGCACCGACGCAGTATTTT.